The TCR beta chain described here comes from a study of blood T cells in healthy people across ages. Points from the study as a whole: Those diversity estimates obtained from one million T cells were thought to be underestimates.

Every sample gave at least 5 micrograms of total RNA when it was extracted. A second PCR, run for 7 to 11 cycles, used a sample-barcoded 5' primer plus a J-beta primer mix. Each cDNA molecule received a tag from a template-switch adaptor that had 12 random nucleotides. Per-sample output comprised a minimum of 3 million paired-end reads containing CDR3. TCRdb analysed the 5' RACE reads with MiXCR anew, one entry per CDR3 protein. The sample holds about 630,000 distinct CDR3 sequences, 21% seen once. In the case of this clonotype: Its antigen is as yet unknown.

Material for sequencing was blood. The source is a man between 70 and 80 years old in good health.

The chain's CDR3 is CSVGSTTYNEQFF. In nucleotides, the CDR3 is TGCAGCGTTGGATCGACCACCTACAATGAGCAGTTCTTC. This chain links TRBV29-1 with TRBJ2-7; D unclear. The J call could be wrong; TRBJ2-1 is a better fit for the DNA end. Germline CDR1 is SQVTM and CDR2 is ANQGSEA. This CDR3 has 13 amino acids.